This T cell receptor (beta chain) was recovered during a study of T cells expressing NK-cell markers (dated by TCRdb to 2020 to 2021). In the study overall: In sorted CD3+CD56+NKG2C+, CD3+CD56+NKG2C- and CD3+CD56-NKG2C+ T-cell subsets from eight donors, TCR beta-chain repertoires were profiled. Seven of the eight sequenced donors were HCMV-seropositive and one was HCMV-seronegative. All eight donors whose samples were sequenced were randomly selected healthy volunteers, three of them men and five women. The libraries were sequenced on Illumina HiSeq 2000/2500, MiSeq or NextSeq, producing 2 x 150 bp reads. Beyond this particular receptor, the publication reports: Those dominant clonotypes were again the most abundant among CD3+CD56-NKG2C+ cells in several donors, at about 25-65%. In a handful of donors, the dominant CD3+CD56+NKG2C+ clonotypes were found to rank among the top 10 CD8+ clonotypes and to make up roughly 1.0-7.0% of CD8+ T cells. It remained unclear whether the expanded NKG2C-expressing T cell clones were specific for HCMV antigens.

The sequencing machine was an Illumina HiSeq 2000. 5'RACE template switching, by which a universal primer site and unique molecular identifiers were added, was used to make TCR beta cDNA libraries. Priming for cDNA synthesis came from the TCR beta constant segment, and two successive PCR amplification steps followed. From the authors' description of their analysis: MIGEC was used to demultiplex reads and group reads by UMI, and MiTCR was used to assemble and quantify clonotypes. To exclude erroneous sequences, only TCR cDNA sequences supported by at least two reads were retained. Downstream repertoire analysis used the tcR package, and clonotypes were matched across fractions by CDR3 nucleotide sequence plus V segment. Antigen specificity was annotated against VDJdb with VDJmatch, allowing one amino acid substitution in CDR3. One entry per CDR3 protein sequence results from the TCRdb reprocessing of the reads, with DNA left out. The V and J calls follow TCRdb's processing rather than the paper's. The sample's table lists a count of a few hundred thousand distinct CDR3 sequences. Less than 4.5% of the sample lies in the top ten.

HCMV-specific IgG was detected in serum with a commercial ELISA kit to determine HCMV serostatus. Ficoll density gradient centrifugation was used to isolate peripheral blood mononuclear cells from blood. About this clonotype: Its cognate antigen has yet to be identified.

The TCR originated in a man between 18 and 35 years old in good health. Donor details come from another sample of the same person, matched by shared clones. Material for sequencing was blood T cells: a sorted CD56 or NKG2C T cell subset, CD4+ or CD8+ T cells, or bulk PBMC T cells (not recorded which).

The CDR3 here reads CASSSTGRGNNQPQHF. The sequence is built from TRBV7-9 and TRBJ1-5; TCRdb names TRBD1, which stays unverified in the absence of DNA. From cysteine to phenylalanine, the CDR3 is 16 amino acids long. The coding DNA is unavailable. The germline V gene (reference sequence) sets CDR1 to SEHNR and CDR2 to FQNEAQ.